This passage covers 10 T cell receptor beta chains from one sample sequenced in a study of blood T cell repertoires in COVID-19. Produced via immunoSEQ multiplex PCR; TCRdb's table is partial and in-frame only. The sample includes some 140,000 clones, about 77% of them seen just once. The specimen sequenced was peripheral blood. The receptors shown here come from a man older than 75 with acute or convalescent COVID-19.

This clone was seen only once. The chain couples TRBV7-2 to TRBJ2-3, with D perhaps TRBD1 (6 bases). The V gene lost 4 bases and the J gene lost 1 base, with 18 bases spanning the gap. The CDR3 covers 17 residues. Looked up from germline, CDR1 is SGHTA and CDR2 is FQGNSA. The chain's CDR3 is CASSSPLRWGRTDTQYF. The CDR3 region has the DNA TGTGCCAGCAGCTCACCCCTGCGGTGGGGGCGCACAGATACGCAGTATTTT.

This chain joins TRBV5-1 and TRBJ1-1; 9 bases fit TRBD1. CDR1 and CDR2 (germline): SGHRS, YFSETQ. The length of the CDR3 is 15 residues. V was clipped by 0 bases and J by 4 bases; unmatched bases: 4. In DNA form, the CDR3 reads TGCGCCAGCAGCTTGGTGGGACAGGGTATCACTGAAGCTTTCTTT. This encodes CASSLVGQGITEAFF.

The sample holds many counts of this clone. The chain employs TRBV5-4 and TRBJ2-1, with a tentative D call TRBD2 (7 bases). Looked up from germline, CDR1 is SGHNT and CDR2 is YYREEE (reference sequence). The V end was cut by 0 bases, the J end by 7 bases, with 20 bases between. The CDR3 has 17 amino acids. As DNA, the CDR3 is TGTGCCAGCAGCTTGGTTCTCGGGGGGCAATTATTAAATGAGCAGTTCTTC. This gives the protein CASSLVLGGQLLNEQFF. Combining the CDR3 with reference TRBV5-4 and TRBJ2-1 gives the whole variable domain ETGVTQSPTHLIKTRGQQVTLRCSSQSGHNTVSWYQQALGQGPQFIFQYYREEENGRGNFPPRFSGLQFPNYSSELNVNALELDDSALYLCASSLVLGGQLLNEQFFGPGTRLTVL.

The V and J genes are TRBV9 and TRBJ1-5; D gene ambiguous. The V gene lost 0 bases and the J gene lost 7 bases, with 14 bases spanning the gap. The CDR3 has 15 amino acids. The germline CDR1 and CDR2 sequences are SGDLS and YYNGEE. As DNA, the CDR3 is TGTGCCAGCAGCGTAGTCAGGCAGGCCCGGCAGCCCCAGCATTTT. Protein: CASSVVRQARQPQHF. The whole variable domain, remainder taken from reference TRBV9 and TRBJ1-5, is DSGVTQTPKHLITATGQRVTLRCSPRSGDLSVYWYQQSLDQGLQFLIQYYNGEERAKGNILERFSAQQFPDLHSELNLSSLELGDSALYFCASSVVRQARQPQHFGDGTRLSIL.

The chain combines TRBV7-9 with TRBJ2-3, with 7 bases fitting TRBD1. Germline-derived CDR1 and CDR2 are SEHNR and FQNEAQ (reference sequence). This CDR3 contains 15 residues. V lost 5 bases and J lost 6; bases outside the gene matches: 11. CDR3 bases: TGTGCCAGCAGCCGGACAGGCTTTATCAGTGATACGCAGTATTTT. Translated, it gives CASSRTGFISDTQYF.

V is TRBV5-4 and J is TRBJ1-5; D is unclear. V dropped 5 bases and J dropped 5 bases, with 17 bases sitting between them. The CDR3 is 15 amino acids. CDR1 is SGHNT and CDR2 is YYREEE in the germline V gene (reference sequence). The CDR3 region is CASSKGSGKDQPQHF. The CDR3 nucleotides are TGTGCCAGCAGTAAAGGGAGTGGGAAGGATCAGCCCCAGCATTTT.

The rearrangement links TRBV5-1 to TRBJ2-5; 8 bases align to TRBD1. V lost 4 bases to trimming and J lost 4 bases; unmatched junction nucleotides: 6. The CDR3 consists of 14 residues. CDR1 SGHRS and CDR2 YFSETQ come from the germline V gene. CDR3 in amino acids: CASSAGGSLETQYF. The DNA for the CDR3 is TGCGCCAGCAGCGCAGGGGGCTCACTAGAGACCCAGTACTTC.

CDR3 in DNA: TGCGCCAGCAGCCAAGAGGGACAGGGGGGGGACGAGCAGTACTTC. Its translation: CASSQEGQGGDEQYF. The chain couples TRBV4-1 to TRBJ2-7; TRBD1 matches at 11 bases. The V gene's germline CDR1 is MGHRA and CDR2 YSYEKL. The CDR3 runs 15 residues. After removal of 0 bases from V and 5 bases from J, the junction contained 3 bases not matched to a gene.

This clone has a single count. V gene TRBV7-2 combines with J gene TRBJ1-6; D is ambiguous. CDR1 SGHTA and CDR2 FQGNSA come from the germline V gene. With 5 bases removed from V and 0 bases from J, the gap between germline ends came to 17 bases. The CDR3 has 18 amino acids. CDR3 sequence: CASSPQSFHSSYNSPLHF. CDR3 bases: TGTGCCAGCAGCCCCCAGTCGTTCCACAGCTCCTATAATTCACCCCTCCACTTT.

The CDR3 nucleotides read TGTGCCAGCAGTTCCCCGGGACAGGGAAACTATGGCTACACCTTC. Amino acids: CASSSPGQGNYGYTF. J is TRBJ1-2 and V is TRBV6-5; 9 bases are shared with TRBD1. V lost 4 bases, J lost 2 bases, and 5 bases stayed unmatched. Germline V gives CDR1 MNHEY, CDR2 SVGAGI. CDR3 length: 15 residues.